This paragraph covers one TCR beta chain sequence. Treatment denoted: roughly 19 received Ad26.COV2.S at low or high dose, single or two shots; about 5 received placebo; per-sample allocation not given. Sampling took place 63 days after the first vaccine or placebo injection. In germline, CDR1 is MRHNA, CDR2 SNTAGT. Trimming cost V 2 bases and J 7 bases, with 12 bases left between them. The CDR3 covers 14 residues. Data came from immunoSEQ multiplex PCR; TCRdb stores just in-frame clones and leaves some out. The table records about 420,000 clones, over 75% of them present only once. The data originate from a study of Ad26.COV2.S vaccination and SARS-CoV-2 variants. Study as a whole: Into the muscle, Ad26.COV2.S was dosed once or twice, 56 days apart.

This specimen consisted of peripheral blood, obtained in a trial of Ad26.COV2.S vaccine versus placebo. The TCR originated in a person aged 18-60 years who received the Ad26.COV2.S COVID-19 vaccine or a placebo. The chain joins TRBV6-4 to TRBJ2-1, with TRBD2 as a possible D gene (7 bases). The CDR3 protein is CASSDGGAGNEQFF. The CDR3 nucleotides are TGTGCCAGCAGTGACGGGGGGGCGGGAAATGAGCAGTTCTTC.